This T cell receptor (beta chain) was sequenced during a study of metastatic and nonmetastatic thyroid tumors. The wider study: Malignant thyroid and benign thyroid patients provided blood and tumor or nodule tissue whose repertoires were compared. Overall study results and limits: Across blood and tumor, TCR beta diversity in malignant thyroid tumors was reportedly significantly higher than in benign nodules.

Looked up from germline, CDR1 is MDHEN and CDR2 is SYDVKM. The CDR3 runs 13 residues. V was shortened by 8 bases and J by 13 bases, with 21 bases between the two germline ends. Study processing details: Building a distant-metastasis classifier for papillary thyroid cancer drew on CDR3 differences across clinicopathological groups. TCRdb reprocessed the PCR reads via MiXCR. TCRdb's processing, not the authors', yielded these V and J calls. The table has 40,000 to 55,000 clones, less than 20% seen once; the top ten hold approximately 20%. This clone has more than one count but fewer than ten. Its target is unknown. All patients were untreated before thyroid surgery.

The TCR comes from a female donor with papillary thyroid cancer or a benign thyroid nodule (not recorded which). Some clones in this sample may be carry-over from other donors' samples. The sequencing sample was made of blood. The rearrangement uses TRBV28 and TRBJ2-1, with D unresolved. The CDR3: CASFGMESGYQFF. The CDR3 coding sequence is TGTGCCAGCTTTGGGATGGAGAGTGGTTATCAGTTCTTC.